This record covers a single TCR beta chain. Its antigen is as yet unknown. Naive CD8 cells lacked CD45RO and underwent positive selection for CCR7, leaving out terminally differentiated effector memory CD45RA+ cells. The data belong to a study of shared clonotypes between healthy human individuals. Study summary: A donor's plate count was three for CD4 naive and three for CD4 memory; CD8 naive had two and CD8 memory one. Points from the study as a whole: Since donors were few, the genetic and exposure-history diversity represented was limited.

At a deep level, the assay was run. Genomic DNA per cell subset filled all wells of several immunoSEQ plates. Generated by immunoSEQ multiplex PCR, the TCRdb table keeps only in-frame clones and is missing some. The sample lists millions of clones; roughly 94% were seen once. The CDR3 is 15 amino acids. Germline assignment: CDR1 MNHNS and CDR2 SASEGT. Germline trimming cut 4 bases from V and 5 bases from J; bases unmatched to any gene: 2. The sample was naive CD8+ T cells sorted from blood. This clonotype was obtained from a man younger than 30 in good health. The rearrangement links TRBV6-1 to TRBJ1-6, with 10 bases matching TRBD1. The CDR3 DNA is TGTGCCAGCAGTGGGACAGGGGGGAATAATTCACCCCTCCACTTT. Its protein is CASSGTGGNNSPLHF.